A selection of T cell receptor beta chains follows, all from one sample in a study of post-analysis software for immune sequencing data. Each CDR3 protein gets one entry after TCRdb re-called the PCR reads with MiXCR. Of about half a million distinct CDR3 sequences in the sample, 40% to 55% are singletons; the top ten hold around 10%. The sample taken for sequencing was blood. These receptors were taken from a girl aged 5 to 17 with multiple sclerosis. Each CDR3 is given with its conserved first and last residue. Each record gives: V gene, clone size, J gene, D gene, CDR3 protein, CDR3 DNA. D genes are given only for firm matches. Part of the rows lack a size; the others show once, few, many or a class for expanded clones.

TRBV7-2	-	TRBJ1-6	TRBD1	CASSARDRGRYNSPLHF	TGTGCCAGCAGCGCACGGGACAGGGGGAGATATAATTCACCCCTCCACTTT
TRBV10-3	many	TRBJ2-7	TRBD2	CAISDGSGSIYEQYF	TGTGCCATCAGTGACGGTAGCGGGAGTATTTACGAGCAGTACTTC
TRBV4-3	few	TRBJ2-1	-	CASSQDRDSPNEQFF	TGCGCCAGCAGCCAAGATCGGGACTCACCGAATGAGCAGTTCTTC
TRBV6-6	few	TRBJ2-5	-	CASSYSDAEETQYF	TGTGCCAGCAGTTACTCCGACGCCGAAGAGACCCAGTACTTC
TRBV13	-	TRBJ2-1	TRBD2	CASSLGTLAGGSYNEQFF	TGTGCCAGCAGCTTAGGAACCCTAGCGGGAGGGTCCTACAATGAGCAGTTCTTC
TRBV20-1	-	TRBJ2-3	TRBD2	CSASLGGLAGADTQYF	TGCAGTGCTAGTCTCGGCGGTCTAGCGGGTGCAGATACGCAGTATTTT
TRBV15	-	TRBJ1-5	-	CATSRDRVGQPQHF	TGTGCCACCAGCAGAGACAGGGTCGGTCAGCCCCAGCATTTT
TRBV10-3	few	TRBJ2-7	TRBD1	CAISATGGSYEQYF	TGTGCCATCAGTGCTACAGGGGGGTCTTACGAGCAGTACTTC
TRBV7-6	-	TRBJ1-2	-	CASSRPEENGYTF	TGTGCCAGCAGCCGGCCTGAAGAGAATGGCTACACCTTC
TRBV20-1	-	TRBJ2-7	-	CSAAPPTYEQYF	TGCAGTGCAGCCCCTCCTACCTACGAGCAGTACTTC
TRBV3-1	-	TRBJ1-2	-	CASSQVRNYGYTF	TGTGCCAGCAGCCAAGTGCGTAACTATGGCTACACCTTC
TRBV5-1	-	TRBJ2-7	TRBD2	CASSLELAGVTGYEQYF	TGCGCCAGCAGCTTGGAATTAGCGGGGGTGACAGGCTACGAGCAGTACTTC
TRBV7-9	many	TRBJ2-7	-	CASSLRDEQYF	TGTGCCAGCAGCCTACGGGACGAGCAGTACTTC
TRBV6-1	-	TRBJ2-7	-	CVSSEDRTRAYEQYF	TGTGTCAGCAGTGAAGATAGGACGAGAGCCTACGAGCAGTACTTC
TRBV27	few	TRBJ2-3	-	CASSSKGAKQYF	TGTGCCAGCAGTTCCAAAGGGGCGAAGCAGTATTTT
TRBV27	-	TRBJ2-7	-	CASSLAPGIAYEQYF	TGTGCCAGCAGTTTAGCCCCGGGTATCGCTTACGAGCAGTACTTC
TRBV24-1	few	TRBJ2-5	TRBD1	CATSGTGTGNPAQYF	TGTGCCACCAGTGGTACCGGGACAGGGAATCCCGCGCAGTACTTC
TRBV29-1	-	TRBJ2-7	-	CSAGRSSYEQYF	TGCAGCGCCGGACGTAGCTCCTACGAGCAGTACTTC
TRBV28	-	TRBJ2-3	-	CASSTPGQISSTDTQYF	TGTGCCAGCAGTACCCCTGGACAGATCTCAAGCACAGATACGCAGTATTTT
TRBV27	-	TRBJ2-4	-	CASSSVPREAKNTQYF	TGTGCCAGCAGTTCCGTGCCCCGGGAAGCCAAAAACACTCAGTACTTC
TRBV12-5	-	TRBJ2-1	TRBD1	CASGWADRYNEQFF	TGTGCTAGTGGTTGGGCGGACAGGTACAATGAGCAGTTCTTC
TRBV28	-	TRBJ2-1	-	CASSGDGLPNYNEQFF	TGTGCCAGCAGTGGGGACGGCCTCCCGAACTACAATGAGCAGTTCTTC
TRBV7-2	-	TRBJ2-7	TRBD2	CASSLWGLAGVRFYEQYF	TGTGCCAGCAGCTTATGGGGGCTAGCGGGAGTAAGGTTCTACGAGCAGTACTTC
TRBV27	-	TRBJ2-4	-	CASSGAGTPKNIQYF	TGTGCCAGCAGTGGCGCCGGGACTCCGAAAAACATTCAGTACTTC
TRBV7-9	few	TRBJ1-4	TRBD1	CASSLRQGGEKLFF	TGTGCCAGCAGCTTACGACAGGGCGGTGAAAAACTGTTTTTT
TRBV29-1	-	TRBJ2-7	TRBD1	CSVSETGEVGEQYF	TGCAGCGTTTCGGAGACAGGGGAAGTCGGCGAGCAGTACTTC
TRBV18	-	TRBJ1-2	-	CASSPSVEGGYTF	TGTGCCAGCTCACCTTCAGTCGAGGGTGGCTACACCTTC
TRBV7-9	-	TRBJ2-1	-	CASSNNREAEQFF	TGTGCCAGCAGTAATAACAGGGAGGCTGAGCAGTTCTTC
TRBV29-1	-	TRBJ1-2	-	CSVGRTQTAYGYTF	TGCAGCGTAGGGAGGACACAAACTGCCTATGGCTACACCTTC
TRBV2	-	TRBJ2-1	-	CASSEDLSYNEQFF	TGTGCCAGCAGTGAGGACCTCTCCTACAATGAGCAGTTCTTC
TRBV7-7	once	TRBJ2-7	-	CASSPSGRGLYEQYF	TGTGCTAGCAGCCCAAGTGGTAGGGGCCTCTACGAGCAGTACTTC
TRBV20-1	few	TRBJ2-3	TRBD2	CSARDGVAGAFTQYF	TGCAGTGCTAGAGATGGGGTAGCGGGAGCTTTTACGCAGTATTTT
TRBV7-3	few	TRBJ2-2	TRBD2	CASSPMTSRTGELFF	TGTGCCAGCAGCCCCATGACTAGCAGAACCGGGGAGCTGTTTTTT
TRBV7-2	few	TRBJ1-6	-	CASSFSPDFVNSPLHF	TGTGCCAGCAGCTTTTCCCCCGATTTCGTGAATTCACCCCTCCACTTT
TRBV12-3/TRBV12-4	-	TRBJ1-2	-	CASTFSRGQESYGYTF	TGTGCCAGCACCTTTAGTCGAGGGCAAGAAAGCTATGGCTACACCTTC
TRBV29-1	-	TRBJ2-7	TRBD1	CSVGQGDYEQYF	TGCAGCGTCGGACAGGGGGATTACGAGCAGTACTTC
TRBV5-1	-	TRBJ1-1	TRBD1	CASSLEAGGRTEAFF	TGCGCCAGCAGCCTCGAAGCAGGGGGACGCACTGAAGCTTTCTTT
TRBV2	-	TRBJ2-7	-	CASFGVIKTVEQYF	TGTGCCAGCTTTGGGGTAATTAAAACCGTCGAGCAGTACTTC
TRBV15	-	TRBJ2-4	-	CATSRDTARAKNIQYF	TGTGCCACCAGCAGAGATACGGCGAGGGCCAAAAACATTCAGTACTTC
TRBV7-8	-	TRBJ2-1	TRBD2	CASSIGTSVYNEQFF	TGTGCCAGCAGCATCGGGACTAGCGTCTACAATGAGCAGTTCTTC
TRBV20-1	-	TRBJ2-1	-	CSARDPLAPYNEQFF	TGCAGTGCTAGAGATCCCCTAGCGCCCTACAATGAGCAGTTCTTC